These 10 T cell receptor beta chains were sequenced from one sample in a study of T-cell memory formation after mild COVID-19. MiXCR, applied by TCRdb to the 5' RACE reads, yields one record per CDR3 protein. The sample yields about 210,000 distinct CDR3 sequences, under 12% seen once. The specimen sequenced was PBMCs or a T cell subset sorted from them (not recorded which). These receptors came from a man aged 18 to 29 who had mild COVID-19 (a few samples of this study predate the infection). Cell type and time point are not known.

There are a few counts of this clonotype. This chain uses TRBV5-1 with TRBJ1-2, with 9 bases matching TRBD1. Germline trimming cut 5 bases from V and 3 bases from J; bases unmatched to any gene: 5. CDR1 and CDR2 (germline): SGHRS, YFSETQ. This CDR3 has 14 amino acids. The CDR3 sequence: CASRGTGIDYGYTF. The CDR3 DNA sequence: TGCGCCAGCAGAGGGACAGGGATCGACTATGGCTACACCTTC.

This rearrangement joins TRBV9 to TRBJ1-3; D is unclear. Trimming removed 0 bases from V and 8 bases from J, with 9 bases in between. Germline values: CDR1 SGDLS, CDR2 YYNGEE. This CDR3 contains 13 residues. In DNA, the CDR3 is TGTGCCAGCAGCGTAGCGTACTTGGACACCATATATTTT. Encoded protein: CASSVAYLDTIYF.

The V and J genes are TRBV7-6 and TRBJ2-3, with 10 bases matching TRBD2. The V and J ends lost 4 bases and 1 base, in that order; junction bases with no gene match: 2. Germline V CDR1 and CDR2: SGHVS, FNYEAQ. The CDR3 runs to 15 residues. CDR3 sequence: CASSWLAGGTDTQYF. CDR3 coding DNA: TGTGCCAGCAGCTGGCTAGCGGGGGGCACAGATACGCAGTATTTT.

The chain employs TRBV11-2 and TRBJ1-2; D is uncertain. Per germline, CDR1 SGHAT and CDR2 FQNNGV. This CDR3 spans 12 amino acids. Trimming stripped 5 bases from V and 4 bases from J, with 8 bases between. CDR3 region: CASSPKGYGYTF. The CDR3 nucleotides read TGTGCCAGCAGCCCTAAGGGCTATGGCTACACCTTC.

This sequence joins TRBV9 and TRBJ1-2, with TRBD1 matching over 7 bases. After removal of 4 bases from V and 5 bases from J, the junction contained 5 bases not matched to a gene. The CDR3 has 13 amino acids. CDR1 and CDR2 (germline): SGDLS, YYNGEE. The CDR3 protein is CASSPTGDYGYTF. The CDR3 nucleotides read TGTGCCAGCAGCCCCACAGGGGATTATGGCTACACCTTC.

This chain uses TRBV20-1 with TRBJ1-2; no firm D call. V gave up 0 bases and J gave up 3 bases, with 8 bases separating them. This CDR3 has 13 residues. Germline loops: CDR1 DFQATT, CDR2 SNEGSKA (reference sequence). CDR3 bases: TGCAGTGCTAGAGATCCCCAGGACTATGGCTACACCTTC. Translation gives CSARDPQDYGYTF.

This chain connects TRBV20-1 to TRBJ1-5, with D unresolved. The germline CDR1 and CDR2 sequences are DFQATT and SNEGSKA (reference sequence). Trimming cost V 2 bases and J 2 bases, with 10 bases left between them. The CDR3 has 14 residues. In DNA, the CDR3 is TGCAGTGCTAGAATCCGGTATGGCAATCAGCCCCAGCATTTT. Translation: CSARIRYGNQPQHF.

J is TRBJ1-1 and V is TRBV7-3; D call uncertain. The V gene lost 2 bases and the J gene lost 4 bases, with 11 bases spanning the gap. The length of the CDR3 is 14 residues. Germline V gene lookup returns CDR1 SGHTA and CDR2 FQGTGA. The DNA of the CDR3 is TGTGCCAGCAGCTTATCCCCACGATCCACTGAAGCTTTCTTT. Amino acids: CASSLSPRSTEAFF.

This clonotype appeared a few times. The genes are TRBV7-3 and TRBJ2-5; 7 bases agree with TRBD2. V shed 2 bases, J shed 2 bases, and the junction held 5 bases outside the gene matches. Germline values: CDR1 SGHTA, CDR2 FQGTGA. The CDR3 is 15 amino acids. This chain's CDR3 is CASSLQAGPQETQYF. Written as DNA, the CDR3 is TGTGCCAGCAGCTTACAAGCGGGGCCACAAGAGACCCAGTACTTC.

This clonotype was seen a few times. The CDR3 DNA follows: TGTGCCAGCAGACCCCCCGGGACAGGTTATGGCTACACCTTC. Its translation: CASRPPGTGYGYTF. V gene TRBV7-2 combines with J gene TRBJ1-2, with 8 bases matching TRBD1. Germline V gene data show CDR1 as SGHTA and CDR2 as FQGNSA. V shed 6 bases, J shed 5 bases, and the junction held 8 bases outside the gene matches. The CDR3 runs to 14 residues. Full variable domain (outside the CDR3, taken from reference TRBV7-2 and TRBJ1-2): GAGVSQSPSNKVTEKGKDVELRCDPISGHTALYWYRQSLGQGLEFLIYFQGNSAPDKSGLPSDRFSAERTGGSVSTLTIQRTQQEDSAVYLCASRPPGTGYGYTFGSGTRLTVV.